This record covers a single TCR beta chain. Original analysis: From reference gene primer amplification, estimates of nucleated cell counts were derived. Clones were read by immunoSEQ multiplex PCR, and TCRdb kept only the in-frame ones, dropping some. That table is the source of V, J and clone size, and D and trimming were worked out from the DNA. The table shows approximately 250,000 clones, with about 89% occurring only once. The sample is drawn from a study of blood T cell repertoires in COVID-19. There are 10 residues in the CDR3. The TCR originated in a man aged 40-49 years with active or convalescent COVID-19. The chain employs TRBV21-1 and TRBJ1-1. TRBV21-1 is a recognized pseudogene. The sequenced material came from peripheral blood. For the CDR3, the DNA is TGTGCCAGCAGCCCGTCTGAAGCTTTCTTT. It is translated as CASSPSEAFF.